The 13 T cell receptor beta chains below all came from one sample that was sequenced in a study of blood T cell repertoires in COVID-19. TCRdb's copy holds only in-frame clones and misses some; the assay was immunoSEQ multiplex PCR. The data contain around 25,000 clones, approximately 86% of them singletons. The sample comprised peripheral blood. The receptors come from a man in his fifties with active COVID-19.

This sequence joins TRBV12-3 or TRBV12-4 and TRBJ2-7; no reliable D call. The CDR3 is made up of 13 amino acids. Trimming removed 4 bases from V and 3 bases from J, with 10 bases in between. DNA of the CDR3: TGTGCCAGCAGTTCCGGGTCGCGCTACGAGCAGTACTTC. It specifies CASSSGSRYEQYF.

The rearrangement uses TRBV6-5 and TRBJ2-7, with D tentatively TRBD1 (6 bases). This CDR3 has 15 amino acids. With 6 bases removed from V and 6 bases from J, the gap between germline ends came to 21 bases. Looked up from germline, CDR1 is MNHEY and CDR2 is SVGAGI. CDR3 bases: TGTGCCAGCAGCCGCACTACCGGGACAAGTATCGAGCAGTACTTC. Its protein product is CASSRTTGTSIEQYF.

The J gene is TRBJ1-2, the V gene TRBV12-3 or TRBV12-4, with TRBD1 as a possible D gene (5 bases). This CDR3 comprises 13 residues. V gave up 4 bases and J gave up 4 bases, with 10 bases separating them. The CDR3 region is CASSSDSIYGYTF. The CDR3 region has the DNA TGTGCCAGCAGTTCTGACAGTATCTATGGCTACACCTTC.

This rearrangement joins TRBV7-8 to TRBJ2-7; 8 bases agree with TRBD1. V shed 5 bases and J 3 bases; nucleotides not matched to a gene: 15. The germline CDR1 and CDR2 sequences are SGHVS and FQNEAQ. This CDR3 spans 17 amino acids. This chain's CDR3 is CASSHAPRDRWFYEQYF. The CDR3 bases are TGTGCCAGCAGCCATGCCCCCCGGGACAGGTGGTTCTACGAGCAGTACTTC.

This chain joins TRBV6-1 and TRBJ1-1, with a weak D call TRBD1 (6 bases). Trimming left V 3 bases short and J 3 bases short, with 17 bases between. CDR3 length equals 16 residues. From germline, CDR1 is MNHNS and CDR2 SASEGT. The CDR3 sequence: CASSDITDRIDTEAFF. The DNA of the CDR3 is TGTGCCAGCAGTGATATAACAGACAGGATCGACACTGAAGCTTTCTTT.

The V call is TRBV7-2, the J call TRBJ2-2, with TRBD2 identical over 8 bases. The CDR3 totals 15 residues. Germline CDR1 is SGHTA and CDR2 is FQGNSA. Germline trimming cut 1 base from V and 7 bases from J; bases unmatched to any gene: 5. The CDR3 loop reads CASSLVISGSGELFF. The CDR3 DNA sequence: TGTGCCAGCAGCTTAGTGATCAGCGGGAGCGGGGAGCTGTTTTTT.

This clone was detected only once. The chain couples TRBV24-1 to TRBJ1-3, with D possibly matching TRBD1 (5 bases). The V end was cut by 6 bases, the J end by 4 bases, with 15 bases between. The CDR3 sequence is 15 residues long. Per the germline V gene, CDR1 is KGHDR and CDR2 is SFDVKD. The CDR3 DNA reads TGTGCCACCAGTCAGGGTCGCTCGTGGGGAAACACCATATATTTT. It is translated as CATSQGRSWGNTIYF.

CDR3 bases: TGTGCCAGCAGCTTAGGGGTTAGCGGGACTGAGCAGTTCTTC. It specifies CASSLGVSGTEQFF. V gene TRBV7-9 combines with J gene TRBJ2-1; 8 positions match TRBD2. The germline V gene encodes CDR1 SEHNR and CDR2 FQNEAQ (reference sequence). V trimming: 1 base; J trimming: 9 bases; junction bases outside the gene matches: 5. This CDR3 is built from 14 residues.

The chain is built from TRBV12-3 or TRBV12-4 and TRBJ2-3, with 7 bases fitting TRBD2. V gave up 6 bases and J gave up 5 bases; unmatched junction bases: 2. The CDR3 extends over 12 amino acids. For the CDR3, the DNA is TGTGCCAGCAGCCGGACTAGAGATACGCAGTATTTT. It translates to CASSRTRDTQYF.

The chain uses TRBV14 and TRBJ2-3, with 13 bases fitting TRBD2. The CDR3 is 17 residues long. V shed 1 base, J shed 3 bases, and the junction held 4 bases outside the gene matches. The germline CDR1 and CDR2 sequences are SGHDN and FVKESK. The CDR3 bases are TGTGCCAGCAGCCAAGGACTAGCGGGGGGCCGAACAGATACGCAGTATTTT. This gives the protein CASSQGLAGGRTDTQYF.

The chain carries TRBV28 and TRBJ1-6; no definite D call. This CDR3 region has 15 residues. The germline V and J ends were trimmed by 3 bases and 7 bases, with 13 bases remaining between them. Per germline, CDR1 MDHEN and CDR2 SYDVKM. CDR3 nucleotides: TGTGCCAGCAGTTTTTCGCAGGAAGGAAATTCACCCCTCCACTTT. This translates into CASSFSQEGNSPLHF.

This rearrangement joins TRBV9 to TRBJ2-7; TRBD1 matches 8 bases. CDR1 is SGDLS and CDR2 is YYNGEE in the germline V gene. The J segment lost 2 bases and the V segment lost 3 bases, leaving 4 bases of the junction unmatched. The CDR3 spans 14 residues. This chain's CDR3 is CASSAATGAYEQYF. The DNA of the CDR3 is TGTGCCAGCAGCGCTGCGACAGGGGCCTACGAGCAGTACTTC.

The V call is TRBV7-8, the J call TRBJ2-3; the match to TRBD2 covers 8 bases. From germline, CDR1 is SGHVS and CDR2 FQNEAQ. Trimming took 7 bases from V and 3 from J; bases not matched to a gene: 6. The CDR3 spans 14 residues. The DNA for the CDR3 is TGTGCCAGCACCCGAGCGGGAGTTACAGATACGCAGTATTTT. Its protein product is CASTRAGVTDTQYF.